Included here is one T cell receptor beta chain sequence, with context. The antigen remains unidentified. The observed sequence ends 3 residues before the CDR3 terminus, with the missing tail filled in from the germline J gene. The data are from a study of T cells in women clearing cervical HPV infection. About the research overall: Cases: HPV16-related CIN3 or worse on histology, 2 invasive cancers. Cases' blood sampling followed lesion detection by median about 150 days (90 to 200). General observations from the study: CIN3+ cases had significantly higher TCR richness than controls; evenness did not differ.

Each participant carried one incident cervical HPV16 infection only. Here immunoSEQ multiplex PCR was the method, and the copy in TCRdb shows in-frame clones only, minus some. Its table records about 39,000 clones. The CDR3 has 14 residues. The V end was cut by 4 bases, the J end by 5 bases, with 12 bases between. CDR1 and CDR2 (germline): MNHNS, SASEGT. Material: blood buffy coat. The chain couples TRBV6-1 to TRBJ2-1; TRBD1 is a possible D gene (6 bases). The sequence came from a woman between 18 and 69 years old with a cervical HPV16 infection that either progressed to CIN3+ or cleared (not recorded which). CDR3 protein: CASSADRWNNEQFF. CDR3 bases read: TGTGCCAGCAGTGCCGACAGGTGGAACAATGAG.